This paragraph covers one T cell receptor beta chain sequence. TCRdb's table, derived via immunoSEQ multiplex PCR, lists solely in-frame clones and lacks some. In the table there are 2 million to 3 million clones, 80% to 95% of which are singletons. The data derive from a study of shared clonotypes between healthy human individuals. The CDR3 runs 15 residues. Germline V lookup: CDR1 MNHEY, CDR2 SMNVEV (reference sequence). After removal of 7 bases from V and 1 base from J, the junction contained 7 bases not matched to a gene. The TCR sequence derives from a man aged 18 to 30 in good health. Some clones in this sample may be carry-over from other donors' samples. This chain connects TRBV27 to TRBJ2-1, with TRBD1 identical over 7 bases. The sequenced sample was naive CD4+ T cells from PBMCs. Sample subset: CD45RA+ positively selected. For the CDR3, the DNA is TGTGCCAGCAAGAGGGGGCAGGGGTCCTACAATGAGCAGTTCTTC. This sequence encodes CASKRGQGSYNEQFF.